This T cell receptor beta chain was sequenced for a study of cytomegalovirus exposure and HLA in healthy donors. Background on the study: Unique TCRs from HLA-typed donors, around 79 million of them, were held in an early data release. The study's findings and limits: The study dropped some indistinguishable V segments, TRBV6-2 and TRBV6-3 among them. The productive fraction for most TCR beta V segments was about 90% or about 30% in an earlier analysis. TCR beta sequences reportedly predicted most subjects' HLA-A and HLA-B alleles accurately.

This clone appeared a single time. Its antigen is not known. Amplification used 60 Vbeta primers and 13 Jbeta primers. The assay was immunoSEQ multiplex PCR, and TCRdb's table has in-frame clones only and misses some. In the table there are about 150,000 clones, roughly 84% of which are singletons. This CDR3 contains 14 residues. V dropped 4 bases and J dropped 8; count of bases not matched to a gene: 6. The germline V gene encodes CDR1 GTSNPN and CDR2 SVGIG (reference sequence). The rearrangement uses TRBV30 and TRBJ2-1, with 12 bases aligning to TRBD2. The source of this sequence is a woman in her late teens or twenties in good health and CMV-seronegative. The sample taken for sequencing was PBMCs. The CDR3 nucleotides read TGTGCCTGGAAACTAGCGGGGGGATGGGATGAGCAGTTCTTC. Its protein product is CAWKLAGGWDEQFF.